This TCR beta chain stems from a study of shared clonotypes between healthy human individuals. Broader study findings: Shared across four donors were around 5% of the naive CD4 clonotypes.

Germline V gives CDR1 MNHNS, CDR2 SASEGT. CDR3 length: 15 residues. V lost 5 bases, J lost 1 base, and 14 bases lay in between. This clone was recorded only once. Antigen: not known. The data were produced by immunoSEQ multiplex PCR, yet TCRdb's version contains in-frame clones alone and is incomplete. The data hold 2 million to 3 million clones, with approximately 94% observed a single time. The sequence was collected from a man aged 18 to 35 in good health. Some clones in this sample may be carry-over from other donors' samples. The gene calls are TRBV6-1 and TRBJ1-2; a weak D match, TRBD1 (5 bases). The sequenced sample consisted of naive CD4+ T cells from PBMCs. As for subset: CD45RA+ positively selected. In DNA form, the CDR3 reads TGTGCCAGCAGTACCTCAAGGGGCGTTAACTATGGCTACACCTTC. Translated, it gives CASSTSRGVNYGYTF.